The rows below give T cell receptor beta chains drawn from one sample of a study of memory CD4+ T cells and cytomegalovirus serostatus. Clones were sequenced by immunoSEQ multiplex PCR, and TCRdb holds only the in-frame ones, with some missing. Of around 60,000 clones in the sample, 77% are singletons; the top ten hold 0.88%. The sample comprised memory CD4+ T cells from blood. These TCRs come from an adult in good health and CMV-seronegative. Both conserved end residues are part of each CDR3. Each record gives: D gene, clone size, J gene, V gene, CDR3 protein, CDR3 DNA. The D gene is left open where the match is weak. Clone size is shown for a subset of rows, as once, few, many or a class of expanded clone.

.	once	TRBJ1-1	TRBV10-3	CAISEVDQGNTEAFF	TGTGCCATCAGTGAGGTTGATCAGGGGAACACTGAAGCTTTCTTT
.	.	TRBJ2-3	TRBV4-2	CASSPTLGDTQYF	TGTGCCAGCAGCCCTACCCTGGGGGATACGCAGTATTTT
TRBD1	.	TRBJ1-1	TRBV10-3	CAIRTGGENTEAFF	TGTGCCATCAGGACAGGGGGCGAGAACACTGAAGCTTTCTTT
TRBD2	few	TRBJ2-7	TRBV6-1	CASSESGGNYEQYF	TGTGCCAGCAGTGAATCGGGGGGGAACTACGAGCAGTACTTC
TRBD1	once	TRBJ1-2	TRBV5-1	CASSYSGQGFPTNYGYTF	TGCGCCAGCAGCTATTCGGGACAGGGGTTCCCTACTAACTATGGCTACACCTTC
.	.	TRBJ1-2	TRBV2	CASRVSSSGYTF	TGTGCCAGCAGAGTGTCTTCAAGTGGCTACACCTTC
.	.	TRBJ1-3	TRBV7-9	CASSLAGGSGNTIYF	TGTGCCAGCAGCTTAGCGGGGGGCTCTGGAAACACCATATATTTT
TRBD2	.	TRBJ2-1	TRBV4-1	CASSQGLAGNNEQFF	TGCGCCAGCAGCCAGGGACTAGCGGGGAACAATGAGCAGTTCTTC
TRBD1	.	TRBJ1-2	TRBV5-1	CASSLGTGNGYTF	TGCGCCAGCAGCTTGGGGACAGGGAATGGCTACACCTTC
TRBD2	.	TRBJ2-1	TRBV5-1	CASSLTAGGSYNEQFF	TGCGCCAGCAGCTTGACAGCGGGAGGCTCCTACAATGAGCAGTTCTTC
.	.	TRBJ2-1	TRBV11-2	CASSSRVSPRRFF	TGTGCCAGCAGTTCCCGAGTCTCGCCGCGACGGTTCTTC
TRBD1	.	TRBJ1-1	TRBV10-1	CASMGTGGTEAFF	TGCGCCAGCATGGGGACAGGGGGCACTGAAGCTTTCTTT
.	few	TRBJ2-7	TRBV7-2	CASSSRGTRSSYEQYF	TGTGCCAGCAGCTCACGGGGTACTAGGAGCTCCTACGAGCAGTACTTC
.	.	TRBJ2-2	TRBV4-2	CASSQDFTASRTGELFF	TGTGCCAGCAGCCAAGATTTTACAGCCTCCAGGACCGGGGAGCTGTTTTTT
.	.	TRBJ1-1	TRBV11-2	CASSSGVGWGDTEAFF	TGTGCCAGCAGCTCAGGGGTAGGTTGGGGTGACACTGAAGCTTTCTTT
.	.	TRBJ2-1	TRBV4-1	CASSQDRGISFYEQFF	TGCGCCAGCAGCCAAGATCGGGGAATTAGCTTTTATGAGCAGTTCTTC
.	.	TRBJ2-7	TRBV6-1	CASSELIGGYEQYF	TGTGCCAGCAGTGAACTAATAGGGGGATACGAGCAGTACTTC
TRBD1	.	TRBJ1-2	TRBV11-2	CASSLDRGFENYGYTF	TGTGCCAGCAGCTTAGACAGGGGGTTCGAAAACTATGGCTACACCTTC